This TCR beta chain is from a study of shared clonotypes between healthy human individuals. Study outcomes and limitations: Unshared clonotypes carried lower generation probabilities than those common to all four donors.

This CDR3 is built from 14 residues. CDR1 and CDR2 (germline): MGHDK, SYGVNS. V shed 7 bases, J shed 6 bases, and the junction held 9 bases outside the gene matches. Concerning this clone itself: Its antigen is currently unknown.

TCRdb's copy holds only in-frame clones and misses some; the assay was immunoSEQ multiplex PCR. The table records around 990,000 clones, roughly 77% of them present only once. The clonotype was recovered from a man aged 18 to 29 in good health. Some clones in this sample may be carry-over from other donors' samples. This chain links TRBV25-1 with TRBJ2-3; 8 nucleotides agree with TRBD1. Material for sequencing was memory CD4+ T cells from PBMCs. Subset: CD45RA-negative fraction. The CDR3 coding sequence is TGTGCCAGCACCTCAGGGGGCGCATGGGATACGCAGTATTTT. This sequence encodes CASTSGGAWDTQYF.